This T cell receptor (beta chain) was obtained from a study of blood T cells in healthy people across ages. Trimming shortened V by 4 bases and J by 1 base, and 23 bases separated the two germline ends. The CDR3 contains 20 residues. This clonotype showed up just a few times. For the second PCR, which ran for about 6 to 11 cycles, a sample-barcoded 5' primer and a J-beta primer mix were used. One entry per CDR3 protein, called by TCRdb with MiXCR from the 5' RACE reads. The data hold some 1.6 million distinct CDR3 sequences, with roughly 32% observed a single time. The receptor's source is a woman aged 25-40 years in good health. The genes are TRBV12-3 or TRBV12-4 and TRBJ2-6; TRBD1 is a possible D gene (6 bases). Sequencing input: blood. The CDR3 reads CASSSNGNLQGSSGANVLTF. DNA of the CDR3: TGTGCCAGCAGTTCCAACGGAAATCTACAGGGAAGTTCTGGGGCCAACGTCCTGACTTTC.